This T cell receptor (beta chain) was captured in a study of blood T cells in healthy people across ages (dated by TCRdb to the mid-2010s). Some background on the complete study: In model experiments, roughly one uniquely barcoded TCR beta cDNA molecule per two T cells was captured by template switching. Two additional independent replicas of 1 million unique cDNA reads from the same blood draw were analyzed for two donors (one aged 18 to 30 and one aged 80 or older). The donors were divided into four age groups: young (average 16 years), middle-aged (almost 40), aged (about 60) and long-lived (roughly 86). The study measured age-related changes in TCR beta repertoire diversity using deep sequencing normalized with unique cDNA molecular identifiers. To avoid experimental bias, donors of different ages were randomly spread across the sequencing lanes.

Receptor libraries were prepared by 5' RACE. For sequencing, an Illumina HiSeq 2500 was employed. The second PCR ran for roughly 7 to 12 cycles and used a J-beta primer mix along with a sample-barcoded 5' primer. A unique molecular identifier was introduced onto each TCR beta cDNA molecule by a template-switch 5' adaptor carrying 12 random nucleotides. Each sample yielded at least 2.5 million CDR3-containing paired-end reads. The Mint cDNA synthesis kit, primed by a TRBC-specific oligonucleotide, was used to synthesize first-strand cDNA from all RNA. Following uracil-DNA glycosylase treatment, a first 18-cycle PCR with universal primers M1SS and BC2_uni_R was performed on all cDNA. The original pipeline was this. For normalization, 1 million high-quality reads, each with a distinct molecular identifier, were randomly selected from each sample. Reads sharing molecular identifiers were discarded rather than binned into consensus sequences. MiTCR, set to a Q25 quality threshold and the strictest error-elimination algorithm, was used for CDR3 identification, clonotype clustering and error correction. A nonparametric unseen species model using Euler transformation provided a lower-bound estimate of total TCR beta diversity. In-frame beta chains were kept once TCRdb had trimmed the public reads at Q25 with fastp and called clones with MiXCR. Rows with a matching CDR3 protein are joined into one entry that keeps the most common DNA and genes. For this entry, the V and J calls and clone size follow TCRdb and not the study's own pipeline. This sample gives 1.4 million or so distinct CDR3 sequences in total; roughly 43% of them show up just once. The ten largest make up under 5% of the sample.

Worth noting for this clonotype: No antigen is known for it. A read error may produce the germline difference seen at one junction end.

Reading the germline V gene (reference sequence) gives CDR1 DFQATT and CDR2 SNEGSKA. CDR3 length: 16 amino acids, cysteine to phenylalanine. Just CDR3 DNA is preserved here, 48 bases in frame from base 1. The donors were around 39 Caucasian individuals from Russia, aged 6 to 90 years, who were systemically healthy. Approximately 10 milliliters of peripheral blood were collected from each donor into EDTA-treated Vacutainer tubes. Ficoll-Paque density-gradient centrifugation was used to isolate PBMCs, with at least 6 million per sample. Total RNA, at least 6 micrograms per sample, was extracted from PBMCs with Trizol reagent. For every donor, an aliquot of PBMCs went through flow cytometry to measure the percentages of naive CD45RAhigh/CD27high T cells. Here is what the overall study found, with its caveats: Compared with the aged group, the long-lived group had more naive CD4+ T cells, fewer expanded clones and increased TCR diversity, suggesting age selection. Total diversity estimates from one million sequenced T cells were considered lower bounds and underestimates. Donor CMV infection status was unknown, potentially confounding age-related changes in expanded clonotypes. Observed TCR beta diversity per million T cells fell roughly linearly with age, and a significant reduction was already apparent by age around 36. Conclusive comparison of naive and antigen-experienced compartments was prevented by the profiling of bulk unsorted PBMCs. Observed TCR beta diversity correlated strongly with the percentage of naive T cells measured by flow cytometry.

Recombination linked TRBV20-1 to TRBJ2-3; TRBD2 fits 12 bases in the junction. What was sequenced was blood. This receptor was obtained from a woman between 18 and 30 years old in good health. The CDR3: CSAPRLAGAVTDRQYF. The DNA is TGCAGTGCCCCCAGACTAGCGGGGGCCGTCACAGATAGGCAGTATTTT.